The T cell receptor beta chain described here comes from a study of response to subunit inactivated influenza vaccine. General study findings and limits: There was a suggestion from the authors that each seasonal influenza vaccination recruits few new T cells.

This clonotype was counted only a few times. Its antigen is unidentified. Trimming took 1 base from V and 5 from J, leaving 15 bases between them. This CDR3 is 14 amino acids long. Germline loops: CDR1 DFQATT, CDR2 SNEGSKA (reference sequence). TCRdb redid the calling of the RT-PCR reads with MiXCR, one entry per CDR3 protein. Of fewer than 700,000 distinct CDR3 sequences in the sample, 10% to 15% were seen once. The rearrangement joins TRBV20-1 to TRBJ2-7, with D perhaps matching TRBD1 or TRBD2 (6 bases each). Specimen: PBMCs from blood, collected more than 35 days after vaccination. The TCR was taken from a man between 50 and 59 years old who received an inactivated influenza vaccine. The CDR3 loop reads CSARGGPRGDEQYF. The CDR3 bases are TGCAGTGCTAGAGGTGGGCCTAGGGGGGACGAGCAGTACTTC.